The clone carrying this T cell receptor (beta chain) occurred many times. As yet, its antigen is unknown. The sample belongs to a study of identical twins. Germline CDR1 reads DFQATT; CDR2 reads SNEGSKA (reference sequence). The CDR3 is made up of 12 amino acids. V shed 1 base, J shed 4 bases, and the junction held 0 bases outside the gene matches. TCRdb passed the 5' RACE reads through MiXCR, listing each CDR3 protein once. The sample holds approximately 700,000 distinct CDR3 sequences, approximately 6% seen once. The study's findings and limits: Within twin pairs, the out-of-frame alpha sequences they shared showed excess low generation probability. Analyses of zero insertions could be partly confounded by invariant MAIT and iNKT cells. Memory repertoires lacked the insertion deficit that abundant cord blood beta clonotypes showed.

The V gene is TRBV20-1, the J gene TRBJ1-2; 7 bases align to TRBD1. The receptor was derived from a man aged 18 to 29 in good health. The sequencing input was naive T cells sorted from blood. In nucleotides, the CDR3 is TGCAGTGCTAGAGGACAGGGCTATGGCTACACCTTC. This codes for CSARGQGYGYTF.